This entry lists 5 T cell receptor beta chains sequenced from one sample in a study of graft-versus-host responses after intestinal transplantation. Plating of approximately 200,000 CFSE-labeled responder cells was done together with approximately 200,000 irradiated, violet-dye-labeled stimulator cells. Produced via immunoSEQ multiplex PCR; TCRdb's table is partial and in-frame only. This sample has 17,000 or so clones; less than 50% occur once, and the top ten carry over 3%. Sequences were derived from alloreactive CD8+ T cells from a mixed lymphocyte reaction culture, sampled before intestinal transplant. This sample's subset: CFSE-low proliferating T cells sorted from approximately 6-day pre-transplant mixed lymphocyte reaction (GvH or HvG direction). The receptors originated from a human patient who received an intestinal transplant.

This clone is categorized as medium-sized. The chain recombines TRBV6-6 with TRBJ1-4; D might be TRBD1 (5 bases). Germline-derived CDR1 and CDR2 are MNHNY and SVGAGI (reference sequence). Trimming shortened V by 5 bases and J by 5 bases, and 12 bases separated the two germline ends. The CDR3 spans 14 residues. CDR3 bases: TGTGCCAGCAGTACACAGGTGACAAATGAAAAACTGTTTTTT. Translation gives CASSTQVTNEKLFF.

There are a few counts of this clone. V usage is TRBV6-5 and J usage is TRBJ1-2, with D hard to call. The germline gives CDR1 MNHEY, CDR2 SVGAGI. V was shortened by 2 bases and J by 12 bases, with 10 bases between the two germline ends. The length of the CDR3 is 11 residues. The CDR3 is CASSYEGLDTF. CDR3 sequence (DNA): TGTGCCAGCAGTTACGAGGGATTAGACACCTTC.

Comments on this clone: This may be a read error, as it is one base from a much larger clone. This sequence joins TRBV4-1 and TRBJ1-2; D possibly corresponds to TRBD1 (5 bases). Germline V lookup: CDR1 MGHRA, CDR2 YSYEKL. The CDR3 covers 17 residues. The CDR3, as DNA: TGCACCAGCAGCCAAGAGGCGGTGGGACCCTTTCCCCGGGGCTACACCTTC. This encodes CTSSQEAVGPFPRGYTF.

The chain links TRBV5-6 to TRBJ2-3; 9 bases fit TRBD1. The CDR3 has 15 residues. Per germline, CDR1 SGHDT and CDR2 YYEEEE. The J segment lost 5 bases and the V segment lost 4 bases, leaving 8 bases of the junction unmatched. CDR3 bases: TGTGCCAGCAGCCCCGGGACAGGGTTCGGAGATACGCAGTATTTT. Translated: CASSPGTGFGDTQYF.

This clone is medium-sized by share. The CDR3 spells CASSPGPSYNEQFF. CDR3 nucleotides: TGCGCCAGCAGTCCCGGGCCTTCCTACAATGAGCAGTTCTTC. The chain employs TRBV5-1 and TRBJ2-1; no definite D call. The CDR3 contains 14 residues. The ends were cut back, 5 bases at V and 1 base at J, with 10 bases in the middle. Germline loops: CDR1 SGHRS, CDR2 YFSETQ.